The 22 T cell receptor beta chains in this list originate from one sample, sequenced in a study of blood T cell repertoires in COVID-19. Produced via immunoSEQ multiplex PCR; TCRdb's table is partial and in-frame only. The table lists around 290,000 clones, around 87% of them singletons, with about 7.8% in the top ten. Sequencing was carried out using peripheral blood. The receptors were sampled from a woman aged 45-60 years who had recovered from COVID-19.

The V gene is TRBV20-1, the J gene TRBJ2-7, with a tentative D call TRBD2 (6 bases). This CDR3 is 11 amino acids long. Germline-derived CDR1 and CDR2 are DFQATT and SNEGSKA (reference sequence). V was trimmed by 3 bases and J by 6 bases, leaving 9 bases between them. CDR3: CSARWGVEQYF. The CDR3 DNA sequence: TGCAGTGCTAGGTGGGGGGTCGAGCAGTACTTC.

The V call is TRBV9, the J call TRBJ2-5; the D gene is possibly TRBD2 (6 bases). The V gene's germline CDR1 is SGDLS and CDR2 YYNGEE. This CDR3 is built from 15 residues. With 0 bases removed from V and 4 bases from J, the gap between germline ends came to 13 bases. CDR3 region: CASSVAAGLRETQYF. In nucleotides, the CDR3 is TGTGCCAGCAGCGTAGCGGCGGGGCTACGAGAGACCCAGTACTTC. Full variable domain (rest looked up from reference TRBV9 and TRBJ2-5): DSGVTQTPKHLITATGQRVTLRCSPRSGDLSVYWYQQSLDQGLQFLIQYYNGEERAKGNILERFSAQQFPDLHSELNLSSLELGDSALYFCASSVAAGLRETQYFGPGTRLLVL.

The chain uses TRBV15 and TRBJ1-6; 7 nucleotides align to TRBD1. This CDR3 region has 13 residues. Germline CDR1 is LNHNV and CDR2 is YYDKDF (reference sequence). J lost 7 bases, V lost 5 bases, and 2 bases had no gene match. In nucleotides, the CDR3 is TGTGCCACCAGCGGGGGACAGAATTCACCCCTCCACTTT. Residues: CATSGGQNSPLHF. The whole variable domain, filled in from reference TRBV15 and TRBJ1-6, reads DAMVIQNPRYQVTQFGKPVTLSCSQTLNHNVMYWYQQKSSQAPKLLFHYYDKDFNNEADTPDNFQSRRPNTSFCFLDIRSPGLGDTAMYLCATSGGQNSPLHFGNGTRLTVT.

V and J are TRBV28 and TRBJ1-5; 8 bases match TRBD1. Germline V gene lookup returns CDR1 MDHEN and CDR2 SYDVKM. The CDR3 loop spans 19 amino acids. V lost 5 bases and J lost 0; bases outside the gene matches: 15. The CDR3 DNA follows: TGTGCCAGCAGTCCACGGACAGGGATCGGTATTGGTAGCAATCAGCCCCAGCATTTT. Its protein is CASSPRTGIGIGSNQPQHF.

The chain uses TRBV7-9 and TRBJ2-2, with D unresolved. Germline lookup yields CDR1 SEHNR and CDR2 FQNEAQ (reference sequence). Trimming removed 5 bases from V and 2 bases from J, with 12 bases in between. The length of the CDR3 is 15 residues. Here the CDR3 reads CASSPLAVNTGELFF. The DNA of the CDR3 is TGTGCCAGCAGCCCCTTGGCGGTTAACACCGGGGAGCTGTTTTTT.

J is TRBJ2-4 and V is TRBV7-2, with 11 bases lining up with TRBD1. This CDR3 has 15 residues. The germline gives CDR1 SGHTA, CDR2 FQGNSA. The ends lost 4 bases at V and 15 bases at J; junction bases unmatched: 14. DNA of the CDR3: TGTGCCAGCAGCTCTGATAGGAGGGGACAGGGGGGAGGGTACTTC. This gives the protein CASSSDRRGQGGGYF.

The chain has TRBV13 and TRBJ2-5; weak D call: TRBD2 (6 bases). The CDR3 contains 17 residues. CDR1 is PRHDT and CDR2 is FYEKMQ in the germline V gene (reference sequence). Trimming removed 2 bases at V and 2 bases at J, with 18 bases between. The CDR3 DNA reads as TGTGCCAGCAGCTTACTAAAAGGGACTCGGGAGCAAGAGACCCAGTACTTC. Its translation: CASSLLKGTREQETQYF.

This chain uses TRBV10-1 with TRBJ1-4; D is unresolved. Looked up from germline, CDR1 is WNHNN and CDR2 is SYGVQD (reference sequence). Between the trimmed V and J ends, which lost 5 bases and 5 bases, there was a span of 12 bases. This CDR3 contains 14 residues. The CDR3, as DNA: TGCGCCAGCAGTCCGGGATTTCAGAATGAAAAACTGTTTTTT. Its protein is CASSPGFQNEKLFF.

The chain joins TRBV10-3 to TRBJ2-3; 7 bases fit TRBD2. This CDR3 has 15 amino acids. V was clipped by 7 bases and J by 6 bases; unmatched bases: 13. The V gene's germline CDR1 is ENHRY and CDR2 SYGVKD. CDR3 region: CAITPLGGMLDTQYF. The CDR3 DNA reads TGTGCCATCACCCCTTTGGGGGGGATGTTGGATACGCAGTATTTT.

The rearrangement uses TRBV3-1 (or the pseudogene TRBV3-2) and TRBJ1-1; D gene ambiguous. Trimming shortened V by 3 bases and J by 8 bases, and 10 bases separated the two germline ends. The germline V gene has CDR1 LGHDT and CDR2 YNNKEL (reference sequence). The CDR3 consists of 12 residues. CDR3 nucleotide sequence: TGTGCCAGCAGCCAGCGGGGTAGGGAAGCTTTCTTT. Amino acid sequence: CASSQRGREAFF.

The sample holds a few counts of this clone. The CDR3 DNA follows: TGTGCCAGTAGTACCTCCTACAGGGACAATGAGCAGTTCTTC. Encoded protein: CASSTSYRDNEQFF. This chain connects TRBV19 to TRBJ2-1; TRBD1 is a possible D gene (6 bases). Germline CDR1 is LNHDA and CDR2 is SQIVND (reference sequence). The CDR3 has 14 amino acids. The V end was cut by 4 bases, the J end by 5 bases, with 12 bases between.

This chain links TRBV4-3 with TRBJ1-1; perhaps TRBD1 as D (6 bases). V lost 6 bases to trimming and J lost 4 bases, with 15 bases between them. Germline values: CDR1 LGHNA, CDR2 YSLEER. The CDR3 covers 14 residues. The CDR3 reads CASRPGGPGTEAFF. The DNA of the CDR3 is TGCGCCAGCAGACCCGGGGGGCCGGGCACTGAAGCTTTCTTT.

To note about this clone: A read error may produce the germline difference seen at one junction end. The chain combines TRBV2 with TRBJ2-7; D is unclear. Per germline, CDR1 SNHLY and CDR2 FYNNEI. The CDR3 loop spans 13 amino acids. The CDR3 nucleotides are TGTGCCAGCCGTGATGTTCCTCCTCGGGAGCAGTACTTC. Encoded protein: CASRDVPPREQYF.

J is TRBJ2-3 and V is TRBV7-2; a weak D match, TRBD1 (7 bases). The germline gives CDR1 SGHTA, CDR2 FQGNSA. The CDR3 has 17 amino acids. Trimming removed 2 bases from V and 4 bases from J, with 19 bases in between. CDR3 nucleotides: TGTGCCAGCAGCTTAATTATTAGGGGGCGGGGAGCAGATACGCAGTATTTT. As protein: CASSLIIRGRGADTQYF.

In this sample, this clone turned up a few times. The chain has TRBV5-8 and TRBJ2-7, with D perhaps TRBD1 (5 bases). Per germline, CDR1 SGHTS and CDR2 YDEGEE. The CDR3 totals 15 residues. The germline V and J ends were trimmed by 0 bases and 7 bases, with 17 bases remaining between them. Here the CDR3 reads CASSLEFQGTREQYF. In nucleotides, the CDR3 is TGTGCCAGCAGCTTGGAATTCCAGGGAACAAGGGAGCAGTACTTC.

The V gene is TRBV29-1, the J gene TRBJ1-3; TRBD1 agrees at 8 bases. The CDR3 extends over 13 amino acids. Trimming took 7 bases from V and 2 from J; bases not matched to a gene: 4. CDR1 is SQVTM, CDR2 ANQGSEA, per germline. Here the CDR3 DNA reads TGCAGCGCCCAACAGGGGGCTGGAAACACCATATATTTT. Amino acid sequence: CSAQQGAGNTIYF.

V usage is TRBV30 and J usage is TRBJ2-1; 8 nucleotides line up with TRBD2. J lost 9 bases, V lost 5 bases, and 6 bases had no gene match. The germline V gene encodes CDR1 GTSNPN and CDR2 SVGIG (reference sequence). The CDR3 covers 12 residues. CDR3 loop: CAWGRGAGEQFF. The CDR3 DNA reads TGTGCCTGGGGGCGGGGGGCAGGTGAGCAGTTCTTC.

The chain carries TRBV6-2 or TRBV6-3 and TRBJ1-6; the D is unclear. CDR1 is MNHEY, CDR2 SVGEGT, per germline. The CDR3 loop spans 16 amino acids. Trimming took 2 bases from V and 8 from J, leaving 16 bases between them. This CDR3 reads CASSYPTRQTDSPLHF. The CDR3 region has the DNA TGTGCCAGCAGTTACCCCACTCGGCAGACTGATTCACCCCTCCACTTT.

The gene calls are TRBV24-1 and TRBJ2-7, with no clear D. The CDR3 extends over 15 amino acids. The V gene's germline CDR1 is KGHDR and CDR2 SFDVKD. Trimming pared 6 bases from V and 3 bases from J, leaving 17 bases between. The CDR3 region is CATSLFPLGYYEQYF. In DNA, the CDR3 is TGTGCCACCAGTTTATTCCCCCTCGGGTACTACGAGCAGTACTTC.

This chain joins TRBV7-2 and TRBJ2-2; unclear D gene. V was cut by 5 bases and J by 8 bases, with 21 bases left in between. CDR1 is SGHTA and CDR2 is FQGNSA in the germline V gene. This CDR3 is 16 amino acids long. The CDR3: CASSPPPSFLVGELFF. CDR3 coding DNA: TGTGCCAGCAGCCCCCCCCCTAGTTTTTTAGTAGGGGAGCTGTTTTTT. Complete variable domain (other parts from reference TRBV7-2 and TRBJ2-2): GAGVSQSPSNKVTEKGKDVELRCDPISGHTALYWYRQSLGQGLEFLIYFQGNSAPDKSGLPSDRFSAERTGGSVSTLTIQRTQQEDSAVYLCASSPPPSFLVGELFFGEGSRLTVL.

The J gene is TRBJ1-3, the V gene TRBV7-2, with TRBD1 as a possible D gene (5 bases). Trimming shortened V by 1 base and J by 5 bases, and 9 bases separated the two germline ends. This CDR3 spans 14 amino acids. Looked up from germline, CDR1 is SGHTA and CDR2 is FQGNSA. CDR3 coding DNA: TGTGCCAGCAGCTTAGGGGCGGGACGAAACACCATATATTTT. Protein product: CASSLGAGRNTIYF.

This CDR3 is CASRKDRLSNQPQHF. The DNA for the CDR3 is TGTGCCAGCAGAAAAGACAGGTTAAGCAATCAGCCCCAGCATTTT. The chain links TRBV28 to TRBJ1-5, with a tentative D call TRBD1 (6 bases). This CDR3 is built from 15 residues. V was shortened by 6 bases and J by 1 base, with 13 bases between the two germline ends. The germline V gene has CDR1 MDHEN and CDR2 SYDVKM.